The present TCR beta chain was sequenced within a study of early stage breast cancer tumors. V was cut by 8 bases and J by 2 bases, with 19 bases left in between. The length of the CDR3 is 14 residues. Per the germline V gene, CDR1 is GTSNPN and CDR2 is SVGIG (reference sequence). This clone has a handful of counts. Antigen specificity is unknown. Regarding the study as a whole: Compared with adjacent normal breast, tumors showed about 2.3-fold denser, more clonal T cells.

The data were produced by immunoSEQ multiplex PCR, yet TCRdb's version contains in-frame clones alone and is incomplete. Of tens of thousands of clones listed, almost 85% are singletons. The rearrangement uses TRBV30 and TRBJ2-7; D possibly matches TRBD1 or TRBD2 (5 bases each). Sequenced sample: blood. The TCR was taken from a person aged 50-59 years with breast cancer. Here the CDR3 DNA reads TGTGCCGGAACTGGGGGAGCTCTACCCTACGAGCAGTACTTC. Translating it yields CAGTGGALPYEQYF.